The sample holds a few counts of the clone carrying this T cell receptor (beta chain). At one end the junction does not follow the germline gene, possibly because of a read error. Then a second PCR, running roughly 7 to 11 cycles, was carried out with a sample-barcoded 5' primer and a J-beta primer mix. Each CDR3 protein gets one entry after TCRdb re-called the 5' RACE reads with MiXCR. The table lists approximately 1,700,000 distinct CDR3 sequences, more than 35% of them singletons, with about 23% in the top ten. The data originate from a study of blood T cells in healthy people across ages. From germline, CDR1 is MNHEY and CDR2 SVGEGT. The CDR3 consists of 15 residues.

This sequence joins TRBV6-2 or TRBV6-3 and TRBJ2-4; D not certain. The closer fit of TRBJ2-5 to the DNA end suggests the J call may be wrong. The TCR comes from a human donor in good health. Sequenced material: blood. The CDR3 nucleotides are TGTGCCAGCAGCTACTTGATGAATAGGAAAGAGACCCAGTACTTC. Protein sequence: CASSYLMNRKETQYF.